Each of the 18 T cell receptor beta chains below was sequenced from the same sample in a study of Ad26.COV2.S vaccination and SARS-CoV-2 variants. The table came from immunoSEQ multiplex PCR; TCRdb's copy has only in-frame clones and leaves some out. The data contain some 250,000 clones, roughly 90% of them seen just once; the ten biggest clones take up approximately 11%. Described treatment: roughly 19 received Ad26.COV2.S at low or high dose, single or two shots; roughly five received placebo; per-sample allocation not given. Vaccine and placebo recipients were sampled on day 63 after the first injection. The sequences come from peripheral blood, collected in a trial of Ad26.COV2.S vaccine versus placebo. These receptor sequences come from a person between 18 and 60 years old who received the Ad26.COV2.S COVID-19 vaccine or a placebo.

The J gene is TRBJ1-1, the V gene TRBV29-1, with 7 bases that match TRBD1. V lost 3 bases to trimming and J lost 10 bases; unmatched junction nucleotides: 20. Germline CDR1 SQVTM, CDR2 ANQGSEA. The CDR3 is 16 amino acids. The DNA of the CDR3 is TGCAGCGTTGACCCCAGGGGGTCGGGCATAAGGTCTCCAGCTTTCTTT. The encoded protein is CSVDPRGSGIRSPAFF.

This clone occurred once. The V and J genes are TRBV5-8 and TRBJ2-1; D is perhaps TRBD2 (6 bases). V shed 0 bases and J shed 6 bases, with 13 bases lying between them. The germline gives CDR1 SGHTS, CDR2 YDEGEE. CDR3 size: 15 residues. The CDR3 here is CASSLDPGLPNEQFF. In nucleotides, the CDR3 is TGTGCCAGCAGCTTGGATCCGGGACTGCCCAATGAGCAGTTCTTC.

This clone was seen only once. The rearrangement uses TRBV7-2 and TRBJ1-2; D is undetermined. CDR3 length: 18 amino acids. Germline-derived CDR1 and CDR2 are SGHTA and FQGNSA. The ends were cut back, 2 bases at V and 0 bases at J, with 19 bases in the middle. This chain's CDR3 is CASSLIVARSPANYGYTF. CDR3 in DNA: TGTGCCAGCAGCTTAATCGTTGCCAGGTCCCCGGCTAACTATGGCTACACCTTC. The full variable domain, its missing parts supplied by reference TRBV7-2 and TRBJ1-2, is GAGVSQSPSNKVTEKGKDVELRCDPISGHTALYWYRQSLGQGLEFLIYFQGNSAPDKSGLPSDRFSAERTGGSVSTLTIQRTQQEDSAVYLCASSLIVARSPANYGYTFGSGTRLTVV.

The rearrangement uses TRBV27 and TRBJ2-7; the match to TRBD2 covers 10 bases. CDR3 length: 14 residues. CDR1 and CDR2 from the germline V gene are MNHEY and SMNVEV (reference sequence). V lost 6 bases, J lost 7 bases, and 9 bases stayed unmatched. The CDR3 bases are TGTGCCAGCAGCTTTCTGAATAGCGGGGGGGAGCAGTACTTC. It translates to CASSFLNSGGEQYF.

The J gene is TRBJ2-7, the V gene TRBV7-5; the DNA was not compared with TRBD2, the D call given in the table. TRBV7-5 is a recognized pseudogene. The CDR3 is 21 residues long. The CDR3 sequence is CARSLGPGLAGGLLSFYEQYF. The CDR3, as DNA: TGTGCCAGAAGCTTAGGTCCGGGACTAGCGGGGGGTCTGCTTTCATTCTACGAGCAGTACTTC.

The rearrangement links TRBV29-1 to TRBJ2-7, with D maybe TRBD2 (5 bases). Germline CDR1 and CDR2: SQVTM and ANQGSEA. The V gene lost 4 bases and the J gene lost 2 bases, with 9 bases spanning the gap. This CDR3 contains 12 residues. The CDR3 DNA is TGCAGCGTTGCGAGCGGTCCCTACGAGCAGTACTTC. Translated: CSVASGPYEQYF.

This clone was seen a single time. The chain recombines TRBV30 with TRBJ1-4; D is unresolved. The germline gives CDR1 GTSNPN, CDR2 SVGIG (reference sequence). The V end was cut by 2 bases, the J end by 8 bases, with 9 bases between. CDR3 length equals 12 residues. The CDR3 bases are TGTGCCTGGAGTCTGGCGGGAGAAAAACTGTTTTTT. Its protein product is CAWSLAGEKLFF.

The chain is built from TRBV4-3 and TRBJ2-1; maybe TRBD2 (5 bases). The V gene's germline CDR1 is LGHNA and CDR2 YSLEER. The CDR3 loop spans 15 amino acids. V shed 0 bases and J shed 2 bases, with 8 bases lying between them. DNA for the CDR3: TGCGCCAGCAGCCAAGATCCGACTACCTACAATGAGCAGTTCTTC. It translates to CASSQDPTTYNEQFF.

This chain links TRBV28 with TRBJ1-4; TRBD1 agrees at 9 bases. Germline CDR1 and CDR2: MDHEN and SYDVKM. The CDR3 contains 14 residues. V lost 5 bases, J lost 5 bases, and 3 bases stayed unmatched. The CDR3 spells CASSPGTGNEKLFF. CDR3 DNA: TGTGCCAGCAGTCCCGGGACAGGGAATGAAAAACTGTTTTTT.

The CDR3 nucleotides are TGTGCCAGCAGTGACCCCGGGACAGGGGGCAATGAGCAGTTCTTC. It translates to CASSDPGTGGNEQFF. The V and J genes are TRBV25-1 and TRBJ2-1, with 11 bases fitting TRBD1. Unmatched junction bases numbered 4, after V lost 3 bases and J lost 6 bases. The V gene's germline CDR1 is MGHDK and CDR2 SYGVNS. The CDR3 loop spans 15 amino acids.

This rearrangement joins TRBV9 to TRBJ1-4; D possibly corresponds to TRBD1 (5 bases). CDR3 length: 15 residues. The V gene lost 3 bases and the J gene lost 3 bases, with 12 bases spanning the gap. The germline CDR1 and CDR2 sequences are SGDLS and YYNGEE. Written as DNA, the CDR3 is TGTGCCAGCAGCGCCGAGGGGTCCCCTAATGAAAAACTGTTTTTT. Protein sequence: CASSAEGSPNEKLFF.

The rearrangement joins TRBV30 to TRBJ2-2, with no clear D. CDR3 length: 13 residues. Germline CDR1 reads GTSNPN; CDR2 reads SVGIG (reference sequence). V was pared by 5 bases and J by 0 bases, with 7 bases between. The CDR3 is CAWFPPNTGELFF. The DNA of the CDR3 is TGTGCCTGGTTCCCTCCGAACACCGGGGAGCTGTTTTTT.

The J gene is TRBJ2-4, the V gene TRBV15; no definite D call. Germline assignment: CDR1 LNHNV and CDR2 YYDKDF (reference sequence). This CDR3 has 13 amino acids. The CDR3 sequence: CASESIAKNIQYF. For the CDR3, the DNA is TGTGCTTCCGAGTCGATAGCCAAAAACATTCAGTACTTC.

This rearrangement joins TRBV6-5 to TRBJ2-5; D may match TRBD1 or TRBD2 (7 bases each). The V and J ends lost 5 bases and 5 bases respectively, with 15 bases between them. The CDR3 sequence is 14 residues long. Per germline, CDR1 MNHEY and CDR2 SVGAGI. The CDR3 DNA follows: TGTGCCAGCAGTCCCCAGGGGGGGCTGGAGACCCAGTACTTC. It translates to CASSPQGGLETQYF.

For the CDR3, the DNA is TGTGCCATCAGTGAGTCAGGGAGCGATTCACCCCTCCACTTT. Its translation: CAISESGSDSPLHF. The genes are TRBV10-3 and TRBJ1-6; D gene uncertain. V was trimmed by 0 bases and J by 8 bases, leaving 8 bases between them. CDR1 and CDR2 from the germline V gene are ENHRY and SYGVKD. This CDR3 contains 14 residues.

V gene TRBV28 combines with J gene TRBJ2-1; 7 bases line up with TRBD1. The germline gives CDR1 MDHEN, CDR2 SYDVKM. The CDR3 contains 16 residues. V lost 3 bases and J lost 6; bases outside the gene matches: 11. CDR3 loop: CASSFPPRTGTNEQFF. The CDR3, as DNA: TGTGCCAGCAGTTTCCCTCCCCGGACAGGTACCAATGAGCAGTTCTTC.

The V gene is TRBV7-2, the J gene TRBJ1-3; D unresolved. Trimming took off 1 base at V and 4 bases at J, with 8 bases between the two ends. The CDR3 has 14 residues. CDR1 is SGHTA and CDR2 is FQGNSA in the germline V gene. The CDR3 DNA sequence: TGTGCCAGCAGCTTAGGAGGGAAGGGAAACACCATATATTTT. Its translation is CASSLGGKGNTIYF.

V is TRBV7-9 and J is TRBJ2-1, with D perhaps TRBD1 (5 bases). The CDR3 consists of 12 residues. Germline loops: CDR1 SEHNR, CDR2 FQNEAQ (reference sequence). V was cut by 7 bases and J by 5 bases, with 9 bases left in between. DNA of the CDR3: TGTGCCAGCACCCAAGGGGACAATGAGCAGTTCTTC. Its translation is CASTQGDNEQFF.